The 23 T cell receptor beta chains listed next were all sequenced from one sample in a study of cytomegalovirus exposure and HLA in healthy donors. A multiplex PCR was run with 60 Vbeta primers and 13 Jbeta primers. Measured with immunoSEQ multiplex PCR; TCRdb has only the in-frame clones, and not every one. The sample carries under 200,000 clones, 70% to 85% recorded once. Specimen: PBMCs. The receptor source for this set is a man aged 35 to 55 in good health and CMV-seronegative.

The chain recombines TRBV7-2 with TRBJ2-1; 7 bases are shared with TRBD2. The germline V gene has CDR1 SGHTA and CDR2 FQGNSA. Trimming at V came to 1 base and at J to 2 bases, leaving 5 bases not matched to a gene. The CDR3 extends over 16 amino acids. The CDR3 DNA sequence: TGTGCCAGCAGCTTAGTAGCGGGCCTACCCTACAATGAGCAGTTCTTC. Its translation: CASSLVAGLPYNEQFF.

V is TRBV27 and J is TRBJ1-4; 8 bases match TRBD1. This CDR3 is built from 16 residues. Germline CDR1 is MNHEY and CDR2 is SMNVEV (reference sequence). V was pared by 11 bases and J by 7 bases, with 18 bases of the junction left unmatched. The CDR3 DNA is TGTGCCTCCCAGCCCCGACGGACAGGGAGGGGTGAAAAACTGTTTTTT. Protein product: CASQPRRTGRGEKLFF.

This chain uses TRBV7-6 with TRBJ1-3; no clear D gene. CDR1 is SGHVS and CDR2 is FNYEAQ in the germline V gene. V lost 5 bases to trimming and J lost 4 bases, with 6 bases between them. The CDR3 has 12 amino acids. The CDR3 DNA is TGTGCCAGCAGCCCGCGAGGAAACACCATATATTTT. Translation: CASSPRGNTIYF.

This clone came up a few times. The chain carries TRBV14 and TRBJ2-1, with TRBD1 identical over 8 bases. J lost 6 bases, V lost 4 bases, and 8 bases had no gene match. CDR3 size: 15 residues. The germline V gene encodes CDR1 SGHDN and CDR2 FVKESK. The CDR3 nucleotides read TGTGCCAGCAGCCTAGACAGGGGTCCACTCAATGAGCAGTTCTTC. Encoded protein: CASSLDRGPLNEQFF.

The CDR3 here is CATHRDSSYEQYF. CDR3 in DNA: TGTGCCACACACCGGGACAGCTCCTACGAGCAGTACTTC. The chain employs TRBV10-3 and TRBJ2-5; 7 bases are a match to TRBD1. The J call may be wrong; the DNA end is better matched by TRBJ2-7. CDR1 and CDR2 from the germline V gene are ENHRY and SYGVKD. The CDR3 totals 13 residues.

This chain uses TRBV7-9 with TRBJ2-3; 7 nucleotides match TRBD2. This CDR3 has 15 amino acids. From germline, CDR1 is SEHNR and CDR2 FQNEAQ (reference sequence). Germline trimming cut 0 bases from V and 5 bases from J; bases unmatched to any gene: 5. In DNA, the CDR3 is TGTGCCAGCAGCTTAGCGGGAGGGCCGAGAGATACGCAGTATTTT. Translated: CASSLAGGPRDTQYF.

This rearrangement joins TRBV19 to TRBJ2-3; D might be TRBD1 (6 bases). Trimming left V 1 base short and J 2 bases short, with 7 bases between. The CDR3 has 14 residues. The germline CDR1 and CDR2 sequences are LNHDA and SQIVND (reference sequence). CDR3 in amino acids: CASSIGDNTDTQYF. The CDR3 DNA sequence: TGTGCCAGTAGTATAGGGGACAACACAGATACGCAGTATTTT.

The chain has TRBV19 and TRBJ1-5, with 8 positions matching TRBD1. Trimming removed 5 bases from V and 2 bases from J; junction bases left unmatched: 2. CDR1 and CDR2 from the germline V gene are LNHDA and SQIVND (reference sequence). The CDR3 is made up of 14 amino acids. For the CDR3, the DNA is TGTGCCAGTAGTGGGACAGGAGGCAATCAGCCCCAGCATTTT. Translation gives CASSGTGGNQPQHF.

Points on this clone: The junction does not match germline at one end; this may be a read error. The chain carries TRBV7-9 and TRBJ2-1; TRBD2 aligns across 11 bases. CDR1 and CDR2 (germline): SEHNR, FQNEAQ (reference sequence). The CDR3 consists of 16 residues. CDR3 sequence: CSSSRSGRASYNEQFF. The CDR3 nucleotides read TGTTCCAGCAGCCGTAGCGGGAGGGCCTCCTACAATGAGCAGTTCTTC.

This clone was seen once. The chain recombines TRBV19 with TRBJ2-1; TRBD2 aligns across 7 bases. Germline V gene lookup returns CDR1 LNHDA and CDR2 SQIVND (reference sequence). The CDR3 totals 15 residues. V was pared by 5 bases and J by 6 bases, with 10 bases of the junction left unmatched. CDR3 protein: CASSEVGGRGNEQFF. In nucleotides, the CDR3 is TGTGCCAGTAGTGAGGTGGGAGGGCGGGGCAATGAGCAGTTCTTC.

This chain joins TRBV28 and TRBJ2-3; D perhaps matches TRBD1 (6 bases). Looked up from germline, CDR1 is MDHEN and CDR2 is SYDVKM. The CDR3 is made up of 19 amino acids. Between the trimmed V and J ends, which lost 2 bases and 4 bases, there was a span of 25 bases. CDR3 residues: CASSLGTGWGRRGADTQYF. For the CDR3, the DNA is TGTGCCAGCAGTTTAGGGACCGGTTGGGGACGCAGGGGAGCAGATACGCAGTATTTT.

The genes are TRBV5-1 and TRBJ2-2, with D possibly matching TRBD2 (5 bases). Germline-derived CDR1 and CDR2 are SGHRS and YFSETQ. The CDR3 loop spans 14 amino acids. The ends were cut back, 0 bases at V and 6 bases at J, with 9 bases in the middle. Here the CDR3 reads CASSLGDGAGELFF. The CDR3 region has the DNA TGCGCCAGCAGCTTGGGTGACGGGGCCGGGGAGCTGTTTTTT.

This sequence joins TRBV7-2 and TRBJ2-2, with 9 bases identical to TRBD2. This CDR3 contains 17 residues. Trimming cost V 3 bases and J 4 bases; bases outside gene matches: 9. Germline V lookup: CDR1 SGHTA, CDR2 FQGNSA. The CDR3 nucleotides are TGTGCCAGCAGCTTTGGCGGGAGGGTGTACGGCACCGGGGAGCTGTTTTTT. Residues: CASSFGGRVYGTGELFF.

The gene calls are TRBV28 and TRBJ2-7; unclear D gene. Germline V gene sequence: CDR1 MDHEN, CDR2 SYDVKM. The length of the CDR3 is 13 residues. V lost 3 bases and J lost 2, with 8 bases in between. CDR3 region: CASSFGTTYEQYF. CDR3 bases: TGTGCCAGCAGTTTCGGTACCACCTACGAGCAGTACTTC.

This clone was seen a few times. CDR3 coding DNA: TGTGCCAGCAGCTTATACGCCAGGGGGAGCTCCTACAATGAGCAGTTCTTC. This sequence encodes CASSLYARGSSYNEQFF. The V gene is TRBV7-8, the J gene TRBJ2-1, with 7 bases matching TRBD1. V shed 2 bases, J shed 0 bases, and the junction held 7 bases outside the gene matches. CDR1 is SGHVS, CDR2 FQNEAQ, per germline. The length of the CDR3 is 17 residues. Based on the CDR3 plus reference TRBV7-8 and TRBJ2-1, the full variable domain is GAGVSQSPRYKVAKRGQDVALRCDPISGHVSLFWYQQALGQGPEFLTYFQNEAQLDKSGLPSDRFFAERPEGSVSTLKIQRTQQEDSAVYLCASSLYARGSSYNEQFFGPGTRLTVL.

V is TRBV7-9 and J is TRBJ1-4; unclear D gene. In germline, CDR1 is SEHNR, CDR2 FQNEAQ (reference sequence). Trimming shortened V by 2 bases and J by 8 bases, and 15 bases separated the two germline ends. CDR3 length equals 15 residues. The CDR3, as DNA: TGTGCCAGCAGCTTAAGTGCGGCGGGGTTCGAAAAACTGTTTTTT. This gives the protein CASSLSAAGFEKLFF.

This rearrangement joins TRBV7-8 to TRBJ2-2; TRBD2 aligns across 9 bases. CDR3 length: 14 residues. The V segment lost 1 base and the J segment 9 bases; nucleotides outside the gene matches: 3. Germline V gene data show CDR1 as SGHVS and CDR2 as FQNEAQ. CDR3: CASSLGLAARELFF. DNA of the CDR3: TGTGCCAGCAGCTTAGGACTAGCGGCTCGGGAGCTGTTTTTT.

On this clone: Different DNA sequences within this sample yield the same CDR3. The V call is TRBV29-1, the J call TRBJ2-1, with 7 bases identical to TRBD2. The CDR3 consists of 14 residues. Germline V gene data show CDR1 as SQVTM and CDR2 as ANQGSEA. The trim removed 4 bases at V and 9 bases at J, leaving 12 bases unmatched. Here the CDR3 reads CSVAATGGEGEQFF. For the CDR3, the DNA is TGCAGCGTTGCCGCAACGGGAGGAGAGGGTGAGCAGTTCTTC.

The V call is TRBV5-1, the J call TRBJ2-3; TRBD2 might be the D (6 bases). V lost 0 bases and J 2 bases, leaving 7 bases between the germline ends. This CDR3 has 14 residues. CDR1 and CDR2 from the germline V gene are SGHRS and YFSETQ. The CDR3 here is CASSLVADTDTQYF. DNA for the CDR3: TGCGCCAGCAGCTTGGTAGCGGACACAGATACGCAGTATTTT.

This chain links TRBV19 with TRBJ2-3, with TRBD2 matching over 14 bases. The germline V gene has CDR1 LNHDA and CDR2 SQIVND (reference sequence). CDR3 length: 15 residues. Unmatched junction bases numbered 0, after V lost 3 bases and J lost 4 bases. The CDR3 loop reads CASSMGLAGADTQYF. In DNA, the CDR3 is TGTGCCAGTAGTATGGGACTAGCGGGAGCAGATACGCAGTATTTT.

The rearrangement joins TRBV28 to TRBJ2-5; the D gene is possibly TRBD2 (5 bases). With the DNA end fitting TRBJ2-7 better, the J assignment may be wrong. Germline CDR1 MDHEN, CDR2 SYDVKM. CDR3 length: 15 amino acids. For the CDR3, the DNA is TGTGCCAGCAGCGAAATAGGAGGAAATAGGTACGAGCAGTACTTC. Translating it yields CASSEIGGNRYEQYF.

The rearrangement uses TRBV6-6 and TRBJ2-3; maybe TRBD1 (6 bases). V shed 7 bases and J shed 3 bases, with 17 bases lying between them. CDR3 size: 15 residues. Germline V gene sequence: CDR1 MNHNY, CDR2 SVGAGI (reference sequence). As DNA, the CDR3 is TGTGCCAGCACCTCGACAGGAGCGGCGACAGATACGCAGTATTTT. Translating gives CASTSTGAATDTQYF.

This clone was seen a few times. V gene TRBV9 combines with J gene TRBJ2-1; 8 positions agree with TRBD2. V shed 0 bases and J 9 bases; nucleotides not matched to a gene: 17. Germline CDR1 and CDR2: SGDLS and YYNGEE. The CDR3 is made up of 18 amino acids. This CDR3 reads CASSVGVGSGGPSFEQFF. The CDR3 DNA reads TGTGCCAGCAGCGTAGGAGTAGGGTCGGGAGGGCCTTCTTTTGAGCAGTTCTTC.